The 2 T cell receptor beta chains listed next were all sequenced from one sample in a study of T cells in Graves' hyperthyroidism and ophthalmopathy (dated by TCRdb to about 2019). The library relied on multiplex PCR. Instrument on record: Illumina HiSeq 2000. TCR beta CDR3 regions were amplified from RNA transcripts. The TCR CDR3 was subjected to a first round of RT-PCR using the HTBI primer set and the Qiagen OneStep RT-PCR kit. TCRdb reanalyzed the raw reads on its own, using fastp at Q25 for trimming and MiXCR for clone calling, and kept in-frame beta chains. One record per CDR3 amino acid sequence lists the most common genes and DNA. This sample lists hundreds of thousands of distinct CDR3 sequences; roughly 14% were detected once. The ten most abundant clones make up about 12% of the sample. The sequenced sample consisted of blood. These receptors all stem from a man aged 18 to 35 with Graves' ophthalmopathy.

This clonotype was seen ten or more times. The gene calls are TRBV2 and TRBJ2-5, with a weak D call TRBD1 (7 bases). The germline gives CDR1 SNHLY, CDR2 FYNNEI. The V end lost 7 bases, the J end lost 2 bases, and 17 bases lay between the germline ends. The CDR3 consists of 15 residues. DNA for the CDR3: TGTGCCAGCATGTGGCAGGGGGGACTTCAAGAGACCCAGTACTTC. Protein sequence: CASMWQGGLQETQYF.

This chain connects TRBV10-2 to TRBJ1-4; D gene uncertain. V shed 4 bases and J shed 11 bases, with 17 bases lying between them. Germline V lookup: CDR1 WSHSY, CDR2 SAAADI. The CDR3 length is 14 residues. CDR3 bases: TGCGCCAGCAGTGTTGGGGTGGAGGATGTGAAACTGTTTTTT. Translating gives CASSVGVEDVKLFF.